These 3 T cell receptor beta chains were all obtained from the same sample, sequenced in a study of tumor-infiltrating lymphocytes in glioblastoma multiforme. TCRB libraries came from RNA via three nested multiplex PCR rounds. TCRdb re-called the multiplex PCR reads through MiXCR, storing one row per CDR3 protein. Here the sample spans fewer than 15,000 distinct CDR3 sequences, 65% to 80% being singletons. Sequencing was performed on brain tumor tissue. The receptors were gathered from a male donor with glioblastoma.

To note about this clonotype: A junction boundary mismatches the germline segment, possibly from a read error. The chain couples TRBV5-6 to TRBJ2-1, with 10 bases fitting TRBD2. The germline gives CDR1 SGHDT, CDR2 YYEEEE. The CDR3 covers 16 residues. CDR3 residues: CASSLYKLAGENEQSF. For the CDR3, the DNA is TGTGCCAGCAGCTTGTATAAGCTAGCGGGAGAAAATGAGCAGTCCTTC.

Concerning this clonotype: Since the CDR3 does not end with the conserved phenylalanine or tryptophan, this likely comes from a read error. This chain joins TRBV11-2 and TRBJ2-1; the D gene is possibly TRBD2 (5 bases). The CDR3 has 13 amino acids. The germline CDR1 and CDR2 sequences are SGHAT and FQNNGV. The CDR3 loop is CTSSLERENEQFL. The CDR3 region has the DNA TGTACCAGCAGCTTAGAAAGGGAGAATGAGCAGTTCCTC.

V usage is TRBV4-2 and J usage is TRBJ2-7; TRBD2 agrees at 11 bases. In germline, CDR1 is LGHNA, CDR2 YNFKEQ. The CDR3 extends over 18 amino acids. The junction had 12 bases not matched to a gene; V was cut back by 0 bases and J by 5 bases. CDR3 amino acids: CASSQEPQMTSGNHEQYF. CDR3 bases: TGTGCCAGCAGCCAAGAGCCCCAAATGACTAGCGGGAACCACGAGCAGTACTTC.